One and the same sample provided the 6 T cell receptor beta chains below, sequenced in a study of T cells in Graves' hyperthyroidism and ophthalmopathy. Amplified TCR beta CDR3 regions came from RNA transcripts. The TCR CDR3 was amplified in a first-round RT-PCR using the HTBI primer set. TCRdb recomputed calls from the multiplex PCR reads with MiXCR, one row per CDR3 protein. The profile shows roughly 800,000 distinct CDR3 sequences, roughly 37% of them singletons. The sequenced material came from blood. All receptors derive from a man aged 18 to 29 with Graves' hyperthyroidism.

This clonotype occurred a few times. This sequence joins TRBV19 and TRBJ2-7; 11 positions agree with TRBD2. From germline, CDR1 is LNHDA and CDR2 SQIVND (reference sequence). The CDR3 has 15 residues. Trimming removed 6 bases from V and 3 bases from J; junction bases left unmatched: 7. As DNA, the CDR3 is TGTGCCAGTAGCCCGGGACTAGCGGTAGTCTACGAGCAGTACTTC. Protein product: CASSPGLAVVYEQYF. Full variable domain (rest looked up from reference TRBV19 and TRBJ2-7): DGGITQSPKYLFRKEGQNVTLSCEQNLNHDAMYWYRQDPGQGLRLIYYSQIVNDFQKGDIAEGYSVSREKKESFPLTVTSAQKNPTAFYLCASSPGLAVVYEQYFGPGTRLTVT.

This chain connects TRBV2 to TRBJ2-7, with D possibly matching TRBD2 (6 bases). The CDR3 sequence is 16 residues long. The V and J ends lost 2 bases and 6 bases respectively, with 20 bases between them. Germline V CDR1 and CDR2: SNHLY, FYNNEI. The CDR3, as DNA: TGTGCCAGCAGTGAAATACGGGGGTCTGCAGCGTCCGAGCAGTACTTC. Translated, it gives CASSEIRGSAASEQYF. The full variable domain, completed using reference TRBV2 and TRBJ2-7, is EPEVTQTPSHQVTQMGQEVILRCVPISNHLYFYWYRQILGQKVEFLVSFYNNEISEKSEIFDDQFSVERPDGSNFTLKIRSTKLEDSAMYFCASSEIRGSAASEQYFGPGTRLTVT.

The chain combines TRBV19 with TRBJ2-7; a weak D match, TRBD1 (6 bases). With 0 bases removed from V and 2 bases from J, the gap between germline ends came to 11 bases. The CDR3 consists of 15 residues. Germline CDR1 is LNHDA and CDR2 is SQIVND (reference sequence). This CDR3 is CASSIDHRVPYEQYF. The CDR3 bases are TGTGCCAGTAGTATAGACCACAGGGTTCCCTACGAGCAGTACTTC.

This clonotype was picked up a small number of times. CDR3 protein: CSARHRVRYNSPLHF. CDR3 DNA: TGCAGTGCTCGCCACAGGGTCCGGTATAATTCACCCCTCCACTTT. V is TRBV20-1 and J is TRBJ1-6; D perhaps matches TRBD1 (6 bases). The V gene lost 5 bases and the J gene lost 4 bases, with 15 bases spanning the gap. The CDR3 spans 15 residues. Germline CDR1 reads DFQATT; CDR2 reads SNEGSKA (reference sequence).

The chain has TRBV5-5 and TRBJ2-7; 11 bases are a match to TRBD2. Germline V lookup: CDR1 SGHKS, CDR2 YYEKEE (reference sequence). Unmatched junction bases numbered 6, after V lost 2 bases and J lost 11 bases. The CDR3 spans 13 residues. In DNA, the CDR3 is TGTGCCAGCAGCTTAGTACTAGCGGGAGAAAAGTACTTC. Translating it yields CASSLVLAGEKYF.

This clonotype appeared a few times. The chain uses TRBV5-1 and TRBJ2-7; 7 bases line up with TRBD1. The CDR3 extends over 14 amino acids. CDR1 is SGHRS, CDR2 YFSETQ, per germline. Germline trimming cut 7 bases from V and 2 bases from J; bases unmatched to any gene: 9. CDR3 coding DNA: TGCGCCAGCCGGCCAGGGGGACAAACCTACGAGCAGTACTTC. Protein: CASRPGGQTYEQYF.